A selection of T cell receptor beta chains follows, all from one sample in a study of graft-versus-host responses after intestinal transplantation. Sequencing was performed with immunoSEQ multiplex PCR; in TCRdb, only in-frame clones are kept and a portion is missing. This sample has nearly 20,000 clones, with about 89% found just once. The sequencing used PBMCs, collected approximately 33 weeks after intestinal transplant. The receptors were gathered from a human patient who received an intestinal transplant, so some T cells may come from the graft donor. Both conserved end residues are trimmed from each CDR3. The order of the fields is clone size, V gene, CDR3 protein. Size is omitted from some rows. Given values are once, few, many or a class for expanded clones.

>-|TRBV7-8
ASSLARRVGNRPQH
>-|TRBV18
ASSPNRGGTDTQY
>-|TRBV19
ATSGALNTEAF
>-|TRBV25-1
ASTATGGTDTQY
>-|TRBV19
ASSPTGVGYGYT
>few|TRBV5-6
ASSRMVDTQY
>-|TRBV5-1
ASSLGGLLWSHEQF
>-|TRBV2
ASIAPGQGAGQY
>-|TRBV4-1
ASSQWDGEYGYT
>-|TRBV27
ASSFWRGAGTGELF
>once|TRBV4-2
ASSQGDASYNEQF
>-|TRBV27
ASSLISDRAENEKLF
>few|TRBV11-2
ASSSGAYEQY
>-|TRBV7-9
ASSSTVNSYNEQF
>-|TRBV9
ASSVAGRTGELF
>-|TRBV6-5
ASSLQGNTGELF
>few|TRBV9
ASSVGGLVANEQF
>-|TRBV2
ASRETSGELDTQY
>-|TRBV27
ASSLLGTGGPQH
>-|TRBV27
ASSFSLAGWQDTQY
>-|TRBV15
ATSTDRGQGLIQY
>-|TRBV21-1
ASSPSERTGSGHQPQH
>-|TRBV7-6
ASSLDRGLEGYT
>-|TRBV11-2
ASSLGAGTGSYEQY
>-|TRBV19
ASSTWAVQPQH
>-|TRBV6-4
ASQTQY